This T cell receptor (beta chain) was recorded in a study of T-cell memory formation after mild COVID-19. Study-wide background: Most TCR clusters belonged to a single donor.

TCRdb recomputed calls from the 5' RACE reads with MiXCR, one row per CDR3 protein. This repertoire shows roughly 600,000 distinct CDR3 sequences, about a sixth found once; its top ten account for around 13%. The germline V and J ends were trimmed by 4 bases and 3 bases, with 16 bases remaining between them. Germline CDR1 and CDR2: LGHDT and YNNKEL (reference sequence). The CDR3 length is 15 residues. General study results and limits: While clones contracting from day 15 to 85 were balanced between CD4 and CD8, later expanders leaned CD4+. Some clones that responded turned up in pre-infection memory, which suggests that cross-reactive memory joined in. Contracting CD4+ clones were located mainly in CM and EM, and CD8+ clones in EMRA.

As for this clonotype: The antigen is unknown.

The receptor was derived from an adult woman who had mild COVID-19 (a few samples of this study predate the infection). Cell type and time point are not known. Sample: PBMCs or a T cell subset sorted from them (not recorded which). The rearrangement links TRBV3-1 to TRBJ2-7; D perhaps matches TRBD2 (5 bases). CDR3 amino acids: CASSPTVTRDYEQYF. DNA of the CDR3: TGTGCCAGCAGCCCGACGGTCACTAGGGACTACGAGCAGTACTTC.